The rows below give T cell receptor beta chains drawn from one sample of a study of T cell changes during pregnancy in multiple sclerosis. TCRdb's table, derived via immunoSEQ multiplex PCR, lists solely in-frame clones and lacks some. The sample records roughly 51,000 clones, under 95% being singletons. The specimen comprised CD8+ T cells from peripheral blood mononuclear cells, sampled before pregnancy. These TCRs come from a female donor with multiple sclerosis, enrolled in a pregnancy study. CDR3s include the opening cysteine and the closing phenylalanine or tryptophan. D genes are given only for firm matches. Clone size is given for some rows only: seen once, a few or many times, or a class if the clone is expanded.

size,J,D,V,DNA,CDR3
.,TRBJ1-2,TRBD1,TRBV9,TGTGCCAGCAGCGGACAGGGGCACTATGGCTACACCTTC,CASSGQGHYGYTF
.,TRBJ1-2,TRBD1,TRBV4-1,TGCGCCAGCAGCCCGACAGGGGGCGCCTATGGCTACACCTTC,CASSPTGGAYGYTF
.,TRBJ2-5,.,TRBV4-1,TGCGCCAGCAGCCAACCAGGGTTCCAAGAGACCCAGTACTTC,CASSQPGFQETQYF
.,TRBJ2-7,TRBD1,TRBV5-4,TGTGCCAGCAGTAGGGACAGGGTGAGGGCCTACGAGCAGTACTTC,CASSRDRVRAYEQYF
.,TRBJ2-1,.,TRBV27,TGTGCCAGCAGTCCCCGGTCGGGGGAGCAGTTCTTC,CASSPRSGEQFF
.,TRBJ2-7,TRBD1,TRBV5-1,TGCGCCAGCAGTTTAATACCGGACAGGGAGCAGTACTTC,CASSLIPDREQYF
.,TRBJ2-3,TRBD1,TRBV4-2,TGTGCCAGCAGCCAAGAGGGACAGGGAGCGAGCACAGATACGCAGTATTTT,CASSQEGQGASTDTQYF
.,TRBJ2-7,TRBD1,TRBV29-1,TGCAGCGTTGAAGGACAGGGACAGTCCAGCTACGAGCAGTACTTC,CSVEGQGQSSYEQYF
.,TRBJ2-7,TRBD1,TRBV7-2,TGTGCCAGCAGCAGGGGACAGGGGACCTACGAGCAGTACTTC,CASSRGQGTYEQYF
.,TRBJ2-2,TRBD2,TRBV9,TGTGCCAGCAGCGTCGGGACTACCTATACCGCGAACACCGGGGAGCTGTTTTTT,CASSVGTTYTANTGELFF
once,TRBJ2-1,.,TRBV28,TGTGCCAGTAAATTAAAGCTAGCTATCTACAATGAGCAGTTCTTC,CASKLKLAIYNEQFF
.,TRBJ2-7,TRBD2,TRBV5-1,TGCGCCAGCAGCGGGGTGAGTCCTAGAGCGGGAGAACGCTACGAGCAGTACTTC,CASSGVSPRAGERYEQYF
once,TRBJ2-1,TRBD2,TRBV5-1,TGCGCCAGCAGCTTGTGGTGGACTAGCAGCATCTACAATGAGCAGTTCTTC,CASSLWWTSSIYNEQFF
.,TRBJ2-7,.,TRBV6-5,TGTGCCAGCAGTTACTCTAACAGCGGATCCTACGAGCAGTACTTC,CASSYSNSGSYEQYF
.,TRBJ1-1,.,TRBV18,TGTGCCAGCTCACCTGGGAGGAGTACTGAAGCTTTCTTT,CASSPGRSTEAFF
.,TRBJ1-4,.,TRBV15,TGTGCCACCAGCAGAGATAGCCTCGTGGTCCTCGAGGCAGCTAATGAAAAACTGTTTTTT,CATSRDSLVVLEAANEKLFF
.,TRBJ2-7,TRBD1,TRBV7-8,TGTGCCAGCAGCGCAAGGCGTGTGGGACAGGGACTTTACGAGCAGTACTTC,CASSARRVGQGLYEQYF
.,TRBJ2-1,TRBD2,TRBV10-3,TGTGCCATCAGTGAGTTTGACTTCGCTAGCGGGAGGGTTATGGATGAGCAGTTCTTC,CAISEFDFASGRVMDEQFF
once,TRBJ2-7,.,TRBV11-2,TGTGCCAGCAGCTTCGGCGGAGCAAGCTCCTACGAGCAGTACTTC,CASSFGGASSYEQYF
.,TRBJ2-7,.,TRBV5-1,TGCGCCAGCAGCCCTGGGACAAACGAGCAGTACTTC,CASSPGTNEQYF
.,TRBJ1-2,TRBD1,TRBV5-1,TGCGCCAGCAGCTGGACAGGGGGAGACTATGGCTACACCTTC,CASSWTGGDYGYTF
.,TRBJ2-1,TRBD2,TRBV25-1,TGTGCCAGCAGTGAAGGGACTACCAACAATGAGCAGTTCTTC,CASSEGTTNNEQFF
.,TRBJ2-7,TRBD2,TRBV4-3,TGCGCCAGCAGCCCCGAAGCCAGCGGGAGGAGCTCCTACGAGCAGTACTTC,CASSPEASGRSSYEQYF
.,TRBJ2-7,.,TRBV4-2,TGTGCCAGCAGCCACGCCCGTGATAGCTCCTACGAGCAGTACTTC,CASSHARDSSYEQYF
.,TRBJ2-3,TRBD1,TRBV27,TGTGCCAGTCGGAATCTTCCAGGGGGCGCCTCCTCTGATACGCAGTATTTT,CASRNLPGGASSDTQYF
once,TRBJ2-5,.,TRBV2,TGTGCCAGCAGCCCCTGGAGCGGCCAAAAAGAGACCCAGTACTTC,CASSPWSGQKETQYF
.,TRBJ2-1,.,TRBV9,TGTGCCAGCAGCGTTAGCAATGAGCAGTTCTTC,CASSVSNEQFF
.,TRBJ1-1,.,TRBV6-1,TGTGCCAGCAGTGTTACGGGGGGCTCTGAAGCTTTCTTT,CASSVTGGSEAFF
.,TRBJ2-7,TRBD2,TRBV6-5,TGTGCCAGCAGTTACGGGGGACTAGCCTCCTACGAGCAGTACTTC,CASSYGGLASYEQYF
.,TRBJ2-3,.,TRBV7-9,TGTGCCAGCGAGGGGGACCTCACAGATACGCAGTATTTT,CASEGDLTDTQYF
.,TRBJ2-1,.,TRBV9,TGTGCCAGCAGCTCGCCCCCCGGTTCGGCCTACAATGAGCAGTTCTTC,CASSSPPGSAYNEQFF
.,TRBJ2-5,TRBD1,TRBV7-9,TGTGCCAGCAGCGCGGAAACAGGGGGCGTCTGGGAGACCCAGTACTTC,CASSAETGGVWETQYF
.,TRBJ2-5,TRBD2,TRBV9,TGTGCCAGCAGCCTCCAGGCTAGCGGGGCCTACCAAGAGACCCAGTACTTC,CASSLQASGAYQETQYF
.,TRBJ2-3,TRBD1,TRBV7-3,TGTGCCAGCAGCTCGGGACAGGGGGCCCCAGATACGCAGTATTTT,CASSSGQGAPDTQYF
.,TRBJ1-2,.,TRBV27,TGTGCCAGCAGTTTACGGGTAGACTATGGCTACACCTTC,CASSLRVDYGYTF
.,TRBJ2-3,.,TRBV29-1,TGCAGCTGGGAAAGGGGACTCGAGAGGGATACGCAGTATTTT,CSWERGLERDTQYF
.,TRBJ2-1,TRBD2,TRBV7-8,TGTGCCAGCAGCTCGGATTATAGCGGGTCATATGAGCAGTTCTTC,CASSSDYSGSYEQFF
.,TRBJ2-1,TRBD2,TRBV11-2,TGTGCCAGCAGCTTAGATTGGGAGCGGGAGGGCGAGCAGTTCTTC,CASSLDWEREGEQFF
.,TRBJ2-1,TRBD2,TRBV19,TGTGCCAGTACTCTAGCGGGCCTCTACAATGAGCAGTTCTTC,CASTLAGLYNEQFF
.,TRBJ1-1,.,TRBV15,TGTGCCACCAGCACCCGGTGGGGGGACACTGAAGCTTTCTTT,CATSTRWGDTEAFF
.,TRBJ2-1,TRBD2,TRBV7-9,TGTGCCAGCAGCCCTGTAGCGGGACGGCAGTTCTTC,CASSPVAGRQFF
.,TRBJ2-7,.,TRBV30,TGTGCCTTGGGAGACCACGAGCAGTACTTC,CALGDHEQYF
.,TRBJ2-1,TRBD2,TRBV10-1,TGCGCCAGCAGTACTAGCGGGCCGGAGGATGAGCAGTTCTTC,CASSTSGPEDEQFF